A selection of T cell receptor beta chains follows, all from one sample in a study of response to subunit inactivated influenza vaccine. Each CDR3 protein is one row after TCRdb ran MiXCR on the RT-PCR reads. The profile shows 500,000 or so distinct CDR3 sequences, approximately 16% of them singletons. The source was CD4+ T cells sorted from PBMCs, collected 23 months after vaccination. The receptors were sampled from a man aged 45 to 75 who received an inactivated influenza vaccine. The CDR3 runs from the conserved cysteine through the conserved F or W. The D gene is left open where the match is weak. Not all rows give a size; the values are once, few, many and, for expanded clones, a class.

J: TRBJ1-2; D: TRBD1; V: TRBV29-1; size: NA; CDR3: CSVGGQGGLNYGYTF; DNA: TGCAGCGTTGGGGGACAGGGAGGCCTTAACTATGGCTACACCTTC
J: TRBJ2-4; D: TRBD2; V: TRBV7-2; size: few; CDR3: CASSLKSGRSVIQYF; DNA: TGTGCCAGCAGCTTAAAGAGCGGGAGATCTGTCATTCAGTACTTC
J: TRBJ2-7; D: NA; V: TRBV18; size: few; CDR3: CASSRTREQYF; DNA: TGTGCCAGCTCCCGGACGCGGGAGCAGTACTTC
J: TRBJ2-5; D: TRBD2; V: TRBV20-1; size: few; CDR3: CSARTSGGTQYF; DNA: TGCAGTGCTAGGACTAGCGGGGGGACCCAGTACTTC
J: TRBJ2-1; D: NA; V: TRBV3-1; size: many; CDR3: CASSQGHGGNEQFF; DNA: TGTGCCAGCAGCCAAGGTCACGGGGGCAATGAGCAGTTCTTC
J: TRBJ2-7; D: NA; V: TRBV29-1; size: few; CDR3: CSVGQWGFSYEQYF; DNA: TGCAGCGTTGGTCAGTGGGGCTTCTCCTACGAGCAGTACTTC
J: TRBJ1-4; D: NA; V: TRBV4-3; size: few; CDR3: CASSQDNRVNEKLFF; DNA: TGCGCCAGCAGCCAAGATAACAGGGTGAATGAAAAACTGTTTTTT
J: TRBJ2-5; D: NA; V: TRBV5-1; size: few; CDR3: CASSLVGGQRLETQYF; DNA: TGCGCCAGCAGCTTGGTCGGGGGGCAGAGATTAGAGACCCAGTACTTC
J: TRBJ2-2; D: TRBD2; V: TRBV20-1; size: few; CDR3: CSARDLRTSGGMGTGELFF; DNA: TGCAGTGCTAGAGATCTTAGGACTAGCGGGGGAATGGGAACCGGGGAGCTGTTTTTT
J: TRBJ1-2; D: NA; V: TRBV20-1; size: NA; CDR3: CSARDTDSNYGYTF; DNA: TGCAGTGCTAGAGATACAGACAGCAACTATGGCTACACCTTC